The 29 T cell receptor beta chains presented below share a single source sample, sequenced in a study of T cells after yellow fever vaccination. TCRdb reprocessed the 5' RACE reads with MiXCR, giving one entry per CDR3 protein. Of hundreds of thousands of distinct CDR3 sequences listed, 15% to 20% are singletons. The sample consisted of PBMCs, taken 15 days after the yellow fever booster vaccination. These receptors were collected from a man younger than 45 who received the YFV17D yellow fever vaccine.

This chain connects TRBV5-1 to TRBJ2-1, with 11 bases that match TRBD1. V shed 0 bases and J 2 bases; nucleotides not matched to a gene: 4. In germline, CDR1 is SGHRS, CDR2 YFSETQ. The CDR3 runs 17 residues. The CDR3 loop reads CASSLEGQGDPYNEQFF. In DNA, the CDR3 is TGCGCCAGCAGCTTGGAGGGACAGGGGGACCCCTACAATGAGCAGTTCTTC.

This sequence joins TRBV7-2 and TRBJ2-7, with a weak D call TRBD1 (6 bases). CDR3 length: 19 amino acids. V shed 0 bases and J shed 6 bases, with 27 bases lying between them. CDR1 is SGHTA and CDR2 is FQGNSA in the germline V gene. CDR3 protein: CASSLATAASGQTRIEQYF. As DNA, the CDR3 is TGTGCCAGCAGCTTAGCCACAGCAGCGTCAGGACAGACAAGAATCGAGCAGTACTTC. Based on the CDR3 plus reference TRBV7-2 and TRBJ2-7, the full variable domain is GAGVSQSPSNKVTEKGKDVELRCDPISGHTALYWYRQSLGQGLEFLIYFQGNSAPDKSGLPSDRFSAERTGGSVSTLTIQRTQQEDSAVYLCASSLATAASGQTRIEQYFGPGTRLTVT.

The DNA of the CDR3 is TGTGCCAGCAGCTTGTTAGGGACTAGCAAGAATGAGCAGTTCTTC. This encodes CASSLLGTSKNEQFF. The chain has TRBV7-2 and TRBJ2-1; 9 bases fit TRBD2. From germline, CDR1 is SGHTA and CDR2 FQGNSA. The CDR3 is 15 residues long. With 3 bases clipped from V and 7 bases from J, the junction kept 7 bases outside the gene matches.

The chain recombines TRBV29-1 with TRBJ2-1; 7 bases line up with TRBD1. The CDR3 sequence is 12 residues long. Germline-derived CDR1 and CDR2 are SQVTM and ANQGSEA. With 5 bases clipped from V and 9 bases from J, the junction kept 7 bases outside the gene matches. The chain's CDR3 is CSVPRTGGEQFF. The CDR3 DNA reads as TGCAGCGTTCCCCGGACAGGCGGTGAGCAGTTCTTC.

V is TRBV7-6 and J is TRBJ2-6, with 8 bases identical to TRBD2. Losses at the gene ends were 3 bases for V and 1 base for J; bases not matched to a gene: 14. CDR3 length: 20 residues. Germline-derived CDR1 and CDR2 are SGHVS and FNYEAQ. In DNA, the CDR3 is TGTGCCAGCAGCTTCTCCCCTTTGGGAGCGGGAGTATCTGGGGCCAACGTCCTGACTTTC. Residues: CASSFSPLGAGVSGANVLTF.

The rearrangement links TRBV6-2 or TRBV6-3 to TRBJ1-1; D is uncertain. This CDR3 region has 11 residues. Germline CDR1 is MNHEY and CDR2 is SVGEGT. V was pared by 4 bases and J by 9 bases, with 9 bases between. As DNA, the CDR3 is TGTGCCAGCAGTTTGGGAACGCAAGCTTTCTTT. Protein sequence: CASSLGTQAFF.

There are a few counts of this clonotype. The chain links TRBV10-3 to TRBJ2-5, with D maybe TRBD2 (6 bases). V lost 6 bases and J 4 bases, leaving 6 bases between the germline ends. CDR1 is ENHRY, CDR2 SYGVKD, per germline. CDR3 length equals 11 residues. The CDR3 spells CAIRGGETQYF. CDR3 sequence (DNA): TGTGCCATCAGGGGGGGAGAGACCCAGTACTTC.

This chain connects TRBV7-2 to TRBJ2-7; a possible D gene is TRBD2 (5 bases). The CDR3 spans 15 residues. Germline CDR1 is SGHTA and CDR2 is FQGNSA. The V end lost 0 bases, the J end lost 6 bases, and 15 bases lay between the germline ends. The DNA for the CDR3 is TGTGCCAGCAGCTTAGCGCCTCTCCTGGCGGGCGAGCAGTACTTC. Its translation: CASSLAPLLAGEQYF.

This chain joins TRBV12-3 or TRBV12-4 and TRBJ2-2; a weak D match, TRBD1 (6 bases). V shed 6 bases and J shed 7 bases, with 15 bases lying between them. This CDR3 is built from 14 residues. CDR3 loop: CASRWTDQIGELFF. CDR3 coding DNA: TGTGCCAGCAGATGGACAGACCAAATCGGGGAGCTGTTTTTT.

This clonotype was found a few times. The chain has TRBV18 and TRBJ2-7; a possible D gene is TRBD1 (6 bases). The CDR3 loop spans 13 amino acids. Trimming left V 5 bases short and J 4 bases short, with 12 bases between. Germline V gene lookup returns CDR1 KGHSH and CDR2 LQKENI. As DNA, the CDR3 is TGTGCCAGCTCAAGGGGGAGTGTATACGAGCAGTACTTC. The encoded protein is CASSRGSVYEQYF.

The gene calls are TRBV18 and TRBJ1-5, with 8 bases identical to TRBD1. V dropped 1 base and J dropped 7; count of bases not matched to a gene: 6. This CDR3 comprises 15 residues. Per the germline V gene, CDR1 is KGHSH and CDR2 is LQKENI. CDR3: CASSPLSGGDQPQHF. The CDR3 DNA reads as TGTGCCAGCTCACCACTGTCAGGGGGCGACCAGCCCCAGCATTTT. Looking up the rest from reference TRBV18 and TRBJ1-5 gives the full variable domain: NAGVMQNPRHLVRRRGQEARLRCSPMKGHSHVYWYRQLPEEGLKFMVYLQKENIIDESGMPKERFSAEFPKEGPSILRIQQVVRGDSAAYFCASSPLSGGDQPQHFGDGTRLSIL.

This clonotype was seen a few times. The CDR3 sequence: CASSLLGAGQETQYF. As DNA, the CDR3 is TGTGCCAGCAGCTTACTTGGGGCGGGACAAGAGACCCAGTACTTC. The rearrangement joins TRBV7-9 to TRBJ2-5; D may be TRBD2 (6 bases). This CDR3 contains 15 residues. Germline CDR1 is SEHNR and CDR2 is FQNEAQ (reference sequence). The ends were cut back, 2 bases at V and 2 bases at J, with 12 bases in the middle.

This clonotype was seen only a few times. CDR3 sequence (DNA): TGTGCCAGCAGCGTAGTCAGGGCGGGAACCGGGGAGCTGTTTTTT. Translated, it gives CASSVVRAGTGELFF. The genes are TRBV9 and TRBJ2-2; a weak D match, TRBD2 (6 bases). The CDR3 extends over 15 amino acids. Germline V gene lookup returns CDR1 SGDLS and CDR2 YYNGEE. The germline V and J ends were trimmed by 0 bases and 5 bases, with 11 bases remaining between them.

This clonotype was recorded a few times. This chain uses TRBV6-1 with TRBJ2-1, with TRBD1 identical over 12 bases. Germline assignment: CDR1 MNHNS and CDR2 SASEGT. The V and J ends lost 7 bases and 8 bases, in that order; junction bases with no gene match: 12. This CDR3 has 16 amino acids. CDR3 nucleotides: TGTGCCAGCATTCCCCTCGCCGGGACAGGGGGCTATGAGCAGTTCTTC. This gives the protein CASIPLAGTGGYEQFF.

This chain connects TRBV6-4 to TRBJ2-7; 10 bases map to TRBD1. The CDR3 sequence is 21 residues long. J gave up 0 bases and V 7 bases, and 24 bases lay outside the gene matches. Germline CDR1 MRHNA, CDR2 SNTAGT. CDR3 sequence reads: CASNPLVTLWGQGRTSYEQYF. The CDR3 DNA is TGTGCCAGCAACCCGCTTGTAACATTGTGGGGACAGGGGCGAACCTCCTACGAGCAGTACTTC.

The chain employs TRBV18 and TRBJ2-7, with D perhaps assigned TRBD1 or TRBD2 (5 bases each). V was pared by 8 bases and J by 3 bases, with 17 bases between. The germline V gene encodes CDR1 KGHSH and CDR2 LQKENI. This CDR3 comprises 14 residues. CDR3 protein: CASGTGRFIYEQYF. The DNA of the CDR3 is TGTGCCAGCGGAACGGGGCGATTTATCTACGAGCAGTACTTC. Full variable domain (outside the CDR3, taken from reference TRBV18 and TRBJ2-7): NAGVMQNPRHLVRRRGQEARLRCSPMKGHSHVYWYRQLPEEGLKFMVYLQKENIIDESGMPKERFSAEFPKEGPSILRIQQVVRGDSAAYFCASGTGRFIYEQYFGPGTRLTVT.

The rearrangement uses TRBV15 and TRBJ2-7; D call uncertain. CDR3 length equals 16 residues. The V end lost 1 base, the J end lost 4 bases, and 17 bases lay between the germline ends. Germline V gene sequence: CDR1 LNHNV, CDR2 YYDKDF (reference sequence). The CDR3 spells CATSRVTRKGFYEQYF. The CDR3 DNA follows: TGTGCCACCAGCAGAGTGACCAGAAAAGGTTTTTACGAGCAGTACTTC. The variable domain in full, with the rest retrieved from reference TRBV15 and TRBJ2-7, is DAMVIQNPRYQVTQFGKPVTLSCSQTLNHNVMYWYQQKSSQAPKLLFHYYDKDFNNEADTPDNFQSRRPNTSFCFLDIRSPGLGDTAMYLCATSRVTRKGFYEQYFGPGTRLTVT.

The gene calls are TRBV29-1 and TRBJ2-5; no clear D gene. V lost 3 bases and J lost 5, with 10 bases in between. Germline V CDR1 and CDR2: SQVTM, ANQGSEA. The CDR3 has 12 amino acids. The CDR3 sequence is CSVEGTGETQYF. The CDR3 DNA reads TGCAGCGTTGAGGGCACCGGGGAGACCCAGTACTTC.

This clonotype has only a few counts. The chain employs TRBV7-9 and TRBJ2-1, with 9 bases aligning to TRBD1. After removal of 6 bases from V and 3 bases from J, the junction contained 6 bases not matched to a gene. This CDR3 has 15 amino acids. In germline, CDR1 is SEHNR, CDR2 FQNEAQ (reference sequence). In DNA, the CDR3 is TGTGCCAGCAGTTCGACAGGGGGAGGCTACAATGAGCAGTTCTTC. As protein: CASSSTGGGYNEQFF.

The chain recombines TRBV5-1 with TRBJ2-1, with 9 nucleotides matching TRBD2. CDR1 and CDR2 from the germline V gene are SGHRS and YFSETQ. With 1 base clipped from V and 8 bases from J, the junction kept 4 bases outside the gene matches. CDR3 length: 14 residues. CDR3 nucleotides: TGCGCCAGCAGCTTGAGTAGCGGGAGCTATGAGCAGTTCTTC. This encodes CASSLSSGSYEQFF.

This clonotype was seen a few times. The chain links TRBV10-2 to TRBJ2-7, with D perhaps matching TRBD1 or TRBD2 (5 bases each). The CDR3 contains 13 residues. V dropped 6 bases and J dropped 3 bases, with 12 bases sitting between them. The germline V gene has CDR1 WSHSY and CDR2 SAAADI. CDR3 region: CASRTGTLYEQYF. In nucleotides, the CDR3 is TGCGCCAGCAGAACCGGGACCCTCTACGAGCAGTACTTC.

V usage is TRBV15 and J usage is TRBJ2-6; D possibly corresponds to TRBD1 (5 bases). This CDR3 has 18 residues. Germline V gene sequence: CDR1 LNHNV, CDR2 YYDKDF (reference sequence). Between the trimmed V and J ends, which lost 0 bases and 2 bases, there was a span of 14 bases. For the CDR3, the DNA is TGTGCCACCAGCAGAGAACCTATGTCCAGGGCTGGGGCCAACGTCCTGACTTTC. This encodes CATSREPMSRAGANVLTF.

This clonotype showed up just once. CDR3 in DNA: TGCGCCAGCAGCTTGAGGGGACGGTCCTACGAGCAGTACTTC. It encodes CASSLRGRSYEQYF. The chain uses TRBV5-1 and TRBJ2-7, with D perhaps matching TRBD1 or TRBD2 (5 bases each). V shed 1 base and J shed 1 base, with 9 bases lying between them. This CDR3 has 14 amino acids. Germline loops: CDR1 SGHRS, CDR2 YFSETQ.

The V gene is TRBV21-1, the J gene TRBJ2-1. TRBV21-1 is recorded as a pseudogene. The CDR3 is 13 amino acids. The CDR3 nucleotides are TGTGCCAGCACACTGGGGAACTACAATGAGCAGTTCTTC. It specifies CASTLGNYNEQFF.

This chain connects TRBV7-9 to TRBJ2-1, with D uncertain. The V end lost 5 bases, the J end lost 9 bases, and 11 bases lay between the germline ends. The CDR3 has 12 residues. Per germline, CDR1 SEHNR and CDR2 FQNEAQ (reference sequence). CDR3 sequence reads: CASSPQVPEQFF. In nucleotides, the CDR3 is TGTGCCAGCAGCCCACAAGTCCCTGAGCAGTTCTTC.

This clonotype has a handful of counts. This rearrangement joins TRBV6-2 or TRBV6-3 to TRBJ2-1, with TRBD1 as a possible D gene (5 bases). The CDR3 loop spans 14 amino acids. CDR1 is MNHEY, CDR2 SVGEGT, per germline. Between the trimmed V and J ends, which lost 8 bases and 8 bases, there was a span of 19 bases. Written as DNA, the CDR3 is TGTGCCAGCTCCAGGGCACGGGCGATCGATGAGCAGTTCTTC. It specifies CASSRARAIDEQFF.

The rearrangement joins TRBV10-2 to TRBJ2-1; D might be TRBD1 (5 bases). This CDR3 spans 13 amino acids. Trimming took 4 bases from V and 7 from J, leaving 11 bases between them. The germline V gene has CDR1 WSHSY and CDR2 SAAADI. The CDR3 nucleotides read TGCGCCAGCAGTGGGGGCATTCGTAATGAGCAGTTCTTC. It is translated as CASSGGIRNEQFF.

CDR3 nucleotides: TGTGCCAGCAGTAAAAAGGGACTAGTGCACTACGAGCAGTACTTC. It is translated as CASSKKGLVHYEQYF. This rearrangement joins TRBV11-2 to TRBJ2-7; 8 bases agree with TRBD2. Germline V gives CDR1 SGHAT, CDR2 FQNNGV. Trimming at V came to 6 bases and at J to 3 bases, leaving 10 bases not matched to a gene. The CDR3 has 15 residues. The whole variable domain, remainder taken from reference TRBV11-2 and TRBJ2-7, is EAGVAQSPRYKIIEKRQSVAFWCNPISGHATLYWYQQILGQGPKLLIQFQNNGVVDDSQLPKDRFSAERLKGVDSTLKIQPAKLEDSAVYLCASSKKGLVHYEQYFGPGTRLTVT.

In this sample, this clonotype turned up a few times. V and J are TRBV11-1 and TRBJ2-6; 10 bases agree with TRBD1. Germline values: CDR1 SGHAT, CDR2 FQDESV (reference sequence). The CDR3 is 20 amino acids. J gave up 4 bases and V 3 bases, and 15 bases lay outside the gene matches. The CDR3 DNA reads as TGTGCCAGCAGCTTCCAGGGAGCCCCGGGACAGGGGAGAGGGGCCAACGTCCTGACTTTC. Protein product: CASSFQGAPGQGRGANVLTF. The variable domain in full, with the rest retrieved from reference TRBV11-1 and TRBJ2-6, is EAEVAQSPRYKITEKSQAVAFWCDPISGHATLYWYRQILGQGPELLVQFQDESVVDDSQLPKDRFSAERLKGVDSTLKIQPAELGDSAMYLCASSFQGAPGQGRGANVLTFGAGSRLTVL.